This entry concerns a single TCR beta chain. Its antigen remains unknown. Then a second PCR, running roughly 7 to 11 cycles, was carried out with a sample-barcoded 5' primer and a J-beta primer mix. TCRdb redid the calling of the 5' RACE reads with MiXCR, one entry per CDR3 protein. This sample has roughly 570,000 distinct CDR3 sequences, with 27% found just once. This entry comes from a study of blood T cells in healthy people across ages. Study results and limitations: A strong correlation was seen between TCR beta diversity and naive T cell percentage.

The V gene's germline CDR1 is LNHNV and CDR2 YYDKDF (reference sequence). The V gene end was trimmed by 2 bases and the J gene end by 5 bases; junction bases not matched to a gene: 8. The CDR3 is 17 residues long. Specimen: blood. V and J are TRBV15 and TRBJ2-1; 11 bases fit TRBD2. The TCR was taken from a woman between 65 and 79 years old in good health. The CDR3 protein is CATSRFRLAGSDNEQFF. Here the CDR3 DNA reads TGTGCCACCAGCAGATTTCGACTAGCGGGGAGTGACAATGAGCAGTTCTTC.